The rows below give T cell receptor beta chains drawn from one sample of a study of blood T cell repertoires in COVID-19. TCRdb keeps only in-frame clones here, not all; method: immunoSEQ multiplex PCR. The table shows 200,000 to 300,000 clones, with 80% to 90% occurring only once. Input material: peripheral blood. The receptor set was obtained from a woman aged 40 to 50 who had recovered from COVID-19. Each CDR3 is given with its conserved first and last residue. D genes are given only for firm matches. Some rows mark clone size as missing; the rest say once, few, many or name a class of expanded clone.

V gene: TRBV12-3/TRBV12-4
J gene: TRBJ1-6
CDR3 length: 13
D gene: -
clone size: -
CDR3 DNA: TGTGCCACCCTCCTCTCCTATAATTCACCCCTCCACTTT
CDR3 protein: CATLLSYNSPLHF

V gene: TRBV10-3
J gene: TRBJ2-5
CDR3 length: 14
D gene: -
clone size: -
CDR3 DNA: TGTGCCATCAACCGATCGGACGGGGAAGAGACCCAGTACTTC
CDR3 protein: CAINRSDGEETQYF

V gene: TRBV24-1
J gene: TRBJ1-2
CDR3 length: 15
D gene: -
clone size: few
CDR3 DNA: TGTGCCACCAGTGCCCCATGGGAGGGGGGGGATGGCTACACCTTC
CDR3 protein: CATSAPWEGGDGYTF

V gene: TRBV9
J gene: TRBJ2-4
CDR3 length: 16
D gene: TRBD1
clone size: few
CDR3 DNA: TGTGCCAGCAGCGGATACGGCCGGACAGGGGGGCACATTCAGTACTTC
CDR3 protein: CASSGYGRTGGHIQYF

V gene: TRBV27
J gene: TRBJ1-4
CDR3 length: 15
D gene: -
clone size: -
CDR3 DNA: TGTGCCAGCAGTTCCGCACAGGGTACGAATGAAAAACTGTTTTTT
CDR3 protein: CASSSAQGTNEKLFF

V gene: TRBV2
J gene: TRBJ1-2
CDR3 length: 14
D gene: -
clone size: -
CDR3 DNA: TGTGCCAGCACCACCCTTGGGCTGAACTATGGCTACACCTTC
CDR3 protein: CASTTLGLNYGYTF

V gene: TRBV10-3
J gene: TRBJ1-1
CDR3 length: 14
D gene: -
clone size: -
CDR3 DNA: TGTGCCATCAGTGAGTCGCTCCAGGCGGGTGAAGCTTTCTTT
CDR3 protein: CAISESLQAGEAFF

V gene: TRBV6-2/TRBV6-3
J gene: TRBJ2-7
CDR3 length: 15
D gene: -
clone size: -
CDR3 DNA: TGTGCCAGCAGTTACTGGTCTAGCGAAGCCTACGAGCAGTACTTC
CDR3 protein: CASSYWSSEAYEQYF

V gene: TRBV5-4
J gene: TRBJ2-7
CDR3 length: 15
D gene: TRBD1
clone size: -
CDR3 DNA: TGTGCCAGCAGCCGCACCGGGACAGGCAACTACGAGCAGTACTTC
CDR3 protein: CASSRTGTGNYEQYF

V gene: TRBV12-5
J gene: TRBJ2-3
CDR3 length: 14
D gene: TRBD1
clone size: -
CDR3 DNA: TGTGCTAGTGGGATAGGACAGGGTGAAGATACGCAGTATTTT
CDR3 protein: CASGIGQGEDTQYF

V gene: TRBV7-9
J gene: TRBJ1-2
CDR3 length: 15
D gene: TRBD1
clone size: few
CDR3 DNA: TGTGCCAGCAGCCCAGGGGGGCCCCTCTCCTATGGCTACACCTTC
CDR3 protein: CASSPGGPLSYGYTF

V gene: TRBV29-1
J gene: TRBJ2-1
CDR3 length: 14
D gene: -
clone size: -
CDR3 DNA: TGCAGCGCTCTCAGCCCGGGACTCTCGGTCGGGCAGTTCTTC
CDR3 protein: CSALSPGLSVGQFF

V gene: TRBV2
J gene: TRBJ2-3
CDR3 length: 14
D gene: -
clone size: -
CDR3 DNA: TGTGCCAGCAGCTTCACACGGGGTGGAGATACGCAGTATTTT
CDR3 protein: CASSFTRGGDTQYF

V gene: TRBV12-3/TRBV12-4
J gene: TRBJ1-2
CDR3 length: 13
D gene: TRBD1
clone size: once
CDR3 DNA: TGTGCCAGCAGGCCGGGACAGGGGTCTGGCTACACCTTC
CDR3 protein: CASRPGQGSGYTF

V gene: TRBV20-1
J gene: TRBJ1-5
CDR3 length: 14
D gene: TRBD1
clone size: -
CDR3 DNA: TGCAGTGCTAGTGTCGGACAGGGTAATCAGCCCCAGCATTTT
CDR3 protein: CSASVGQGNQPQHF

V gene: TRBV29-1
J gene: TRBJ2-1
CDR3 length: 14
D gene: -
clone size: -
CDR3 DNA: TGCAGCGTTGAAGGGGGGGACCCCTACAATGAGCAGTTCTTC
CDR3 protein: CSVEGGDPYNEQFF

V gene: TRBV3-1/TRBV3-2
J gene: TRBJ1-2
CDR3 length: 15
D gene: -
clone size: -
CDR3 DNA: TGTGCCAGCAGCCCCCGCTATGAGCCGGTCCCCGGCTACACCTTC
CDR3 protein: CASSPRYEPVPGYTF

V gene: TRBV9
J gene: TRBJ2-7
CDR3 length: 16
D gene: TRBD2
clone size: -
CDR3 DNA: TGTGCCAGCAGCCCGGGGACTAGCGGGGGTTTCTACGAGCAGTACTTC
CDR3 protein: CASSPGTSGGFYEQYF

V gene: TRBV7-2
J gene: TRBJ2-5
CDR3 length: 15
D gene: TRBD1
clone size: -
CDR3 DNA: TGTGCCAGCAGCTTCCACCGGGACAGGGCCCAGACCCAGTACTTC
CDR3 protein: CASSFHRDRAQTQYF

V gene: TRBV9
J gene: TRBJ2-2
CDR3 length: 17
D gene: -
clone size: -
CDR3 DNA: TGTGCCAGCAGCGTAGGGAGGGGCCCCGCGAACACCGGGGAGCTGTTTTTT
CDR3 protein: CASSVGRGPANTGELFF

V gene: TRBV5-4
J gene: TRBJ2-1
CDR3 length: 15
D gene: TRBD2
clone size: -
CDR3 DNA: TGTGCCAGCACCTTAGCGGGGGGGCTTTACGATGAGCAGTTCTTC
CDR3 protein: CASTLAGGLYDEQFF

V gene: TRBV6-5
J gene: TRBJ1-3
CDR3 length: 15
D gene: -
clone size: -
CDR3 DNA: TGTGCCAGCAGGATCAGGGCACGGGCGGGAAACACCATATATTTT
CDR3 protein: CASRIRARAGNTIYF

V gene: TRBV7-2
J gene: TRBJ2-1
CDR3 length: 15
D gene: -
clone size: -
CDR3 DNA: TGTGCCAGCAGCTTAGCGCAGAATCTCTACAATGAGCAGTTCTTC
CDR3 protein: CASSLAQNLYNEQFF

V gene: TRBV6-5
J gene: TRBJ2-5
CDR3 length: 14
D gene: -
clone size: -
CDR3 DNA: TGTGCCAGTCCCTCCTGGGGGGATGGAGAGACCCAGTACTTC
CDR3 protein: CASPSWGDGETQYF

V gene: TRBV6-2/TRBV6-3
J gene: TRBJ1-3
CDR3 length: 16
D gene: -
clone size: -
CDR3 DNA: TGTGCCAGCAACCCACCCGGGCGGGCGTCTGGAAACACCATATATTTT
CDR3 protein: CASNPPGRASGNTIYF

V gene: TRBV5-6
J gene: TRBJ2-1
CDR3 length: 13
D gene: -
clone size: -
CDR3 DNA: TGTGCCAGCAGCTTGGTAGCCAGTAGTGAGCAGTTCTTC
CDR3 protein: CASSLVASSEQFF

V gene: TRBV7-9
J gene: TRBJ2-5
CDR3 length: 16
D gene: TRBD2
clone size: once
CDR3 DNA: TGTGCCAGCAGCTTGACTAGCGGGGTGGGCCGAGAGACCCAGTACTTC
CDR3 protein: CASSLTSGVGRETQYF

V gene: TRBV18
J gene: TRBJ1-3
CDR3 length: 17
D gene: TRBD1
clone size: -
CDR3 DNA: TGTGCCAGCTCACCAAGACAGGGGTCACCCTCTGGAAACACCATATATTTT
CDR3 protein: CASSPRQGSPSGNTIYF

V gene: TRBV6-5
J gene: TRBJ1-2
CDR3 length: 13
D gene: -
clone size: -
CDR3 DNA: TGTGCCAGCAGTCCAGGGACATTAAGAGGCTACACCTTC
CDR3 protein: CASSPGTLRGYTF

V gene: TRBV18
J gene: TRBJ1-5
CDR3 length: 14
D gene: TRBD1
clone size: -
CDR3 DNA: TGTGCCAGCTCACCTGGGACAGCGAATCAGCCCCAGCATTTT
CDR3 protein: CASSPGTANQPQHF

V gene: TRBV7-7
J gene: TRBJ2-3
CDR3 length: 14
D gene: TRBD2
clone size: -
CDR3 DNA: TGTGCTAGCAGCTCGGGGGGGACCCTAAGTCCGCAGTATTTT
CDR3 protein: CASSSGGTLSPQYF

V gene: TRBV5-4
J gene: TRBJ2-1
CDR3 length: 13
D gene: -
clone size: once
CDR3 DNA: TGTGCCAGCAGCCGCGGGACCAATGGGTGGGAGTTCTTC
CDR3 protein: CASSRGTNGWEFF

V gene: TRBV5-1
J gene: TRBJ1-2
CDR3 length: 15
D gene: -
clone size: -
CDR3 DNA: TGCGCCAGCAGTGACACAGGCGTCCCCCCTTATGGCTACACCTTC
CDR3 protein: CASSDTGVPPYGYTF

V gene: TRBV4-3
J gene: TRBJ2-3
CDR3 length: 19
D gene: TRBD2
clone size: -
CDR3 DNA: TGCGCCAGCAGCCTTGCCCCTAGCGGGGCATCGACCGGAACAGATACGCAGTATTTT
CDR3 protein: CASSLAPSGASTGTDTQYF